What follows are 9 T cell receptor beta chains derived from one specimen sequenced in a study of cytomegalovirus exposure and HLA in healthy donors. The protocol was immunoSEQ multiplex PCR, while the TCRdb copy is restricted to in-frame clones and leaves out a portion. The sample yields fewer than 90,000 clones, 84% seen once. Specimen: PBMCs. The source of these receptors is a young woman in good health and CMV-seropositive.

This rearrangement joins TRBV6-5 to TRBJ2-7; 8 nucleotides agree with TRBD1. The CDR3 contains 13 residues. Germline CDR1 and CDR2: MNHEY and SVGAGI. With 3 bases clipped from V and 5 bases from J, the junction kept 3 bases outside the gene matches. The CDR3 DNA sequence: TGTGCCAGCAGTTATTGGACAGGGAACGAGCAGTACTTC. This sequence encodes CASSYWTGNEQYF.

This sequence joins TRBV13 and TRBJ1-4, with 12 bases matching TRBD1. CDR3 size: 17 residues. From germline, CDR1 is PRHDT and CDR2 FYEKMQ (reference sequence). The trim removed 2 bases at V and 5 bases at J, leaving 6 bases unmatched. CDR3 nucleotides: TGTGCCAGCAGCTTACGTTGGGGGACAGGGGGCAATGAAAAACTGTTTTTT. Its translation: CASSLRWGTGGNEKLFF. Together with reference TRBV13 and TRBJ1-4, the CDR3 gives the full variable domain: AAGVIQSPRHLIKEKRETATLKCYPIPRHDTVYWYQQGPGQDPQFLISFYEKMQSDKGSIPDRFSAQQFSDYHSELNMSSLELGDSALYFCASSLRWGTGGNEKLFFGSGTQLSVL.

This clone was seen only a few times. This chain's CDR3 is CASSPPDRNMNTEAFF. The CDR3 DNA reads TGTGCCAGCTCACCACCGGACAGGAACATGAACACTGAAGCTTTCTTT. This rearrangement joins TRBV18 to TRBJ1-1; 7 positions agree with TRBD1. The CDR3 loop spans 16 amino acids. Germline CDR1 reads KGHSH; CDR2 reads LQKENI. J lost 0 bases, V lost 0 bases, and 4 bases had no gene match.

The rearrangement links TRBV4-3 to TRBJ1-4, with a possible D match to TRBD1 (6 bases). The ends were cut back, 2 bases at V and 14 bases at J, with 15 bases in the middle. Germline lookup yields CDR1 LGHNA and CDR2 YSLEER. The CDR3 has 13 amino acids. CDR3 protein: CASSQKVTGTLFF. The CDR3 region has the DNA TGCGCCAGCAGCCAAAAGGTAACAGGGACCCTGTTTTTT.

The chain combines TRBV29-1 with TRBJ1-4; D remains ambiguous. Germline V lookup: CDR1 SQVTM, CDR2 ANQGSEA. This CDR3 has 14 amino acids. The V gene lost 3 bases and the J gene lost 8 bases, with 16 bases spanning the gap. CDR3 region: CSVEPLALEEKLFF. The CDR3 DNA sequence: TGCAGCGTTGAGCCCTTGGCCCTAGAGGAAAAACTGTTTTTT. Filled out from reference TRBV29-1 and TRBJ1-4, the complete variable domain reads SAVISQKPSRDICQRGTSLTIQCQVDSQVTMMFWYRQQPGQSLTLIATANQGSEATYESGFVIDKFPISRPNLTFSTLTVSNMSPEDSSIYLCSVEPLALEEKLFFGSGTQLSVL.

V usage is TRBV10-3 and J usage is TRBJ2-1; D not resolved. Trimming shortened V by 10 bases and J by 7 bases, and 14 bases separated the two germline ends. The germline CDR1 and CDR2 sequences are ENHRY and SYGVKD. The CDR3 spans 12 residues. The CDR3 bases are TGTGCCACCTCCCCCCTATCAAATGAGCAGTTCTTC. Its protein product is CATSPLSNEQFF.

CDR3 protein: CASSDPSGGRTDTQYF. As DNA, the CDR3 is TGTGCCAGCAGCGACCCCTCGGGGGGCCGCACAGATACGCAGTATTTT. V usage is TRBV9 and J usage is TRBJ2-3, with a weak D call TRBD2 (7 bases). Germline V CDR1 and CDR2: SGDLS, YYNGEE. V lost 3 bases and J lost 1, with 15 bases in between. The CDR3 is made up of 16 amino acids.

The chain uses TRBV4-1 and TRBJ1-3; weak D call: TRBD1 (5 bases). The V gene lost 2 bases and the J gene lost 0 bases, with 20 bases spanning the gap. Germline CDR1 reads MGHRA; CDR2 reads YSYEKL. This CDR3 is built from 19 residues. The CDR3 region is CASSQRFIYGGSSGNTIYF. For the CDR3, the DNA is TGCGCCAGCAGCCAAAGATTCATTTACGGGGGGAGCTCTGGAAACACCATATATTTT.

A remark on this clone: Other nucleotide sequences from this sample produce the same CDR3. The chain is built from TRBV7-9 and TRBJ2-3; 8 bases line up with TRBD1. V shed 5 bases and J 0 bases; nucleotides not matched to a gene: 7. This CDR3 has 16 amino acids. CDR1 is SEHNR, CDR2 FQNEAQ, per germline (reference sequence). CDR3 sequence (DNA): TGTGCCAGCAGCCCACGACAGGGGCCCAGCACAGATACGCAGTATTTT. Protein: CASSPRQGPSTDTQYF. Together with reference TRBV7-9 and TRBJ2-3, the CDR3 gives the full variable domain: DTGVSQNPRHKITKRGQNVTFRCDPISEHNRLYWYRQTLGQGPEFLTYFQNEAQLEKSRLLSDRFSAERPKGSFSTLEIQRTEQGDSAMYLCASSPRQGPSTDTQYFGPGTRLTVL.